The rows below give T cell receptor beta chains drawn from one sample of a study of cytomegalovirus exposure and HLA in healthy donors. Method: immunoSEQ multiplex PCR; TCRdb's copy keeps in-frame clones and lacks some. The table shows about 82,000 clones, with about nine tenths occurring only once. The sample comprised PBMCs. The origin of the receptors is a man between 18 and 35 years old in good health and CMV-seronegative. Both conserved end residues are part of each CDR3. The D gene is left open where the match is weak. The listing skips clone size in some rows; elsewhere it reads once, few, many or a size class.

TRBV28,TRBJ1-5,NA,NA,CASRPQSGSNQPQHF,TGTGCCAGCAGGCCGCAGTCAGGGAGCAATCAGCCCCAGCATTTT
TRBV5-8,TRBJ2-1,NA,NA,CASSFLGVVVGGEQFF,TGTGCCAGCAGCTTTCTGGGAGTGGTGGTTGGTGGTGAGCAGTTCTTC
TRBV2,TRBJ1-3,NA,NA,CASVRGLSGNTIYF,TGTGCCAGCGTACGGGGACTGAGTGGAAACACCATATATTTT
TRBV7-2,TRBJ1-2,TRBD1,once,CASSSARGTANYGYTF,TGTGCCAGCAGCTCAGCCCGAGGGACAGCTAACTATGGCTACACCTTC
TRBV5-3,TRBJ1-5,NA,NA,CARSPPGVGTAQPQHF,TGTGCCAGAAGCCCGCCCGGGGTAGGCACCGCGCAGCCCCAGCATTTT
TRBV7-2,TRBJ1-5,TRBD1,NA,CASSQGGNQPQHF,TGTGCCAGCAGCCAGGGGGGCAATCAGCCCCAGCATTTT
TRBV4-2,TRBJ2-2,TRBD2,NA,CASSQDTSGSFNNGELFF,TGTGCCAGCAGCCAAGACACCAGCGGGAGCTTTAATAACGGGGAGCTGTTTTTT
TRBV7-2,TRBJ2-2,NA,once,CASIRDIINTGELFF,TGTGCCAGCATACGGGACATCATCAACACCGGGGAGCTGTTTTTT
TRBV4-2,TRBJ2-1,TRBD2,NA,CASSPRVAGEDNEQFF,TGTGCCAGCAGCCCTCGGGTCGCGGGAGAGGATAATGAGCAGTTCTTC
TRBV19,TRBJ2-1,NA,NA,CASSAGQPHNEQFF,TGTGCCAGTAGTGCCGGACAGCCCCACAATGAGCAGTTCTTC
TRBV5-1,TRBJ2-1,TRBD2,NA,CASSRLAGNNEQFF,TGCGCCAGCAGCCGACTAGCGGGTAACAATGAGCAGTTCTTC
TRBV7-9,TRBJ2-7,TRBD1,once,CASSSDGTGSYEQYF,TGTGCCAGCAGCTCCGACGGGACAGGGTCGTACGAGCAGTACTTC
TRBV7-2,TRBJ2-7,NA,NA,CASSPPGLGEQYF,TGTGCCAGCAGCCCTCCGGGACTTGGCGAGCAGTACTTC
TRBV7-9,TRBJ2-5,NA,NA,CSSSLGDTLTPATQYF,TGTTCCAGCAGCTTAGGTGACACTCTGACGCCGGCTACCCAGTACTTC
TRBV25-1,TRBJ2-2,TRBD2,NA,CASSEWTSGTNTGELFF,TGTGCCAGCAGTGAATGGACTAGCGGGACCAACACCGGGGAGCTGTTTTTT
TRBV9,TRBJ2-1,TRBD2,NA,CASSVGLRLAGDEQFF,TGTGCCAGCAGCGTAGGATTGCGACTAGCGGGAGATGAGCAGTTCTTC
TRBV19,TRBJ2-3,NA,NA,CASSFPGVSDTQYF,TGTGCCAGTAGTTTCCCCGGAGTTTCAGATACGCAGTATTTT
TRBV6-1,TRBJ2-7,NA,NA,CASSEQGYEQYF,TGTGCCAGCAGTGAACAGGGATACGAGCAGTACTTC
TRBV5-1,TRBJ1-6,NA,NA,CASSFFGPGESPLHF,TGCGCCAGCAGCTTCTTCGGACCCGGGGAATCACCCCTCCACTTT
TRBV27,TRBJ1-2,NA,NA,CASSFFPGLDGYTF,TGTGCCAGCAGTTTCTTCCCGGGTTTGGATGGCTACACCTTC
TRBV7-8,TRBJ1-5,TRBD1,NA,CASSLTSTRDSGNQPQHF,TGTGCCAGCAGCCTCACATCCACCCGGGACAGCGGTAATCAGCCCCAGCATTTT
TRBV7-2,TRBJ1-5,NA,NA,CASSARVNQPQHF,TGTGCCAGCAGCGCCAGGGTCAATCAGCCCCAGCATTTT
TRBV11-2,TRBJ2-7,NA,NA,CASSLRVRDREQYF,TGTGCCAGCAGCCTACGGGTGCGGGACCGGGAGCAGTACTTC
TRBV10-3,TRBJ2-7,NA,NA,CAISEQYEQYF,TGTGCCATCAGTGAACAATACGAGCAGTACTTC
TRBV19,TRBJ2-7,NA,once,CASSPSGQLTTLSYEQYF,TGTGCCAGTAGCCCCTCAGGACAGCTGACTACGCTCTCCTACGAGCAGTACTTC
TRBV6-5,TRBJ1-1,TRBD1,few,CASRDRSLNTEAFF,TGTGCCAGCAGGGACAGGTCTCTGAACACTGAAGCTTTCTTT
TRBV7-2,TRBJ2-2,NA,few,CASSLAASNTGELFF,TGTGCCAGCAGCTTAGCGGCTAGCAACACCGGGGAGCTGTTTTTT
TRBV30,TRBJ1-4,TRBD1,NA,CAWVPGTGEEKLFF,TGTGCCTGGGTCCCAGGGACAGGGGAAGAAAAACTGTTTTTT
TRBV15,TRBJ1-5,NA,NA,CATSSRGSNQPQHF,TGTGCCACCAGCAGCAGGGGTAGCAATCAGCCCCAGCATTTT
TRBV5-1,TRBJ1-5,TRBD1,NA,CASSLGDRENQPQHF,TGCGCCAGCAGCTTGGGGGACAGGGAAAATCAGCCCCAGCATTTT
TRBV5-6,TRBJ2-6,NA,NA,CASSLPTGLGANVLTF,TGTGCCAGCAGCTTGCCTACAGGGCTCGGGGCCAACGTCCTGACTTTC
TRBV19,TRBJ2-2,NA,NA,CASSIQNTGELFF,TGTGCCAGTAGTATTCAGAACACCGGGGAGCTGTTTTTT
TRBV4-2,TRBJ2-7,NA,NA,CASSRARAYEQYF,TGTGCCAGCAGCAGGGCCAGGGCCTACGAGCAGTACTTC
TRBV14,TRBJ2-4,NA,NA,CASSPGLQNIQYF,TGTGCCAGCAGCCCGGGACTTCAAAACATTCAGTACTTC
TRBV4-3,TRBJ2-7,NA,NA,CASSQVTLPEAYEQYF,TGCGCCAGCAGCCAAGTCACCCTCCCGGAGGCGTACGAGCAGTACTTC
TRBV6-5,TRBJ2-1,NA,NA,CASGIGGPYNEQFF,TGTGCCAGCGGCATTGGAGGGCCTTACAATGAGCAGTTCTTC
TRBV6-5,TRBJ2-1,NA,once,CASKPTGSSYNEQFF,TGTGCCAGCAAACCGACTGGGAGCTCCTACAATGAGCAGTTCTTC
TRBV11-2,TRBJ2-7,NA,NA,CASSLGRTGTFIYEQYF,TGTGCCAGCAGCTTAGGCCGAACGGGAACCTTTATCTACGAGCAGTACTTC
TRBV30,TRBJ1-2,NA,NA,CAWSPKGVAYGYTF,TGTGCCTGGAGTCCCAAAGGGGTAGCCTATGGCTACACCTTC
TRBV4-2,TRBJ1-3,NA,few,CASSQRDGGVGGNTIYF,TGTGCCAGCAGCCAGCGGGACGGGGGAGTAGGGGGAAACACCATATATTTT
TRBV21-1,TRBJ2-7,NA,NA,CASSHTGGNYEQYF,TGTGCCAGCAGCCACACAGGGGGAAACTACGAGCAGTACTTC
TRBV5-4,TRBJ1-1,NA,NA,CASSLAHTGWTEAFF,TGTGCCAGCAGCTTGGCCCATACAGGGTGGACTGAAGCTTTCTTT
TRBV27,TRBJ2-5,TRBD2,NA,CASRLAGGGTQYF,TGTGCCAGCAGACTAGCGGGAGGTGGGACCCAGTACTTC
TRBV5-1,TRBJ2-1,TRBD2,once,CASSLATGGYNEQFF,TGCGCCAGCAGCTTGGCGACGGGGGGGTACAATGAGCAGTTCTTC
TRBV29-1,TRBJ2-7,NA,NA,CSVGSWSEQYF,TGCAGCGTTGGGAGTTGGAGCGAGCAGTACTTC
TRBV2,TRBJ1-5,TRBD1,NA,CASRDRTGGNQPQHF,TGTGCCAGCAGGGATCGTACAGGGGGCAACCAGCCCCAGCATTTT
TRBV13,TRBJ1-3,NA,few,CASSSRGAGNTIYF,TGTGCCAGCAGCTCACGGGGGGCTGGAAACACCATATATTTT
TRBV7-2,TRBJ2-7,NA,NA,CASSLVLGGGEQYF,TGTGCCAGCAGCTTGGTCTTGGGGGGAGGCGAGCAGTACTTC
TRBV18,TRBJ1-4,NA,NA,CASSPQFGDRFGKAEKLFF,TGTGCCAGCTCTCCTCAATTCGGCGACAGGTTCGGAAAGGCCGAAAAACTGTTTTTT
TRBV6-5,TRBJ2-5,NA,NA,CASSYSAQQYF,TGTGCCAGCAGTTACTCCGCCCAGCAGTACTTC
TRBV7-8,TRBJ2-7,NA,NA,CASSLVPGGSEQYF,TGTGCCAGCAGCTTAGTTCCGGGGGGCTCTGAGCAGTACTTC
TRBV7-8,TRBJ1-4,TRBD1,once,CASRVTGATNEKLFF,TGTGCCAGCAGGGTTACAGGGGCAACTAATGAAAAACTGTTTTTT
TRBV4-1,TRBJ2-3,NA,once,CASSQGPAGTDTQYF,TGCGCCAGCAGCCAAGGGCCGGCGGGCACAGATACGCAGTATTTT
TRBV29-1,TRBJ1-5,NA,NA,CSVQGSGNQPQHF,TGCAGCGTACAGGGTAGTGGCAATCAGCCCCAGCATTTT
TRBV7-2,TRBJ1-6,NA,NA,CASSSLSSYNSPLHF,TGTGCCAGCAGCTCCCTAAGCTCCTATAATTCACCCCTCCACTTT
TRBV7-3,TRBJ1-3,TRBD1,NA,CASGQGSSGNTIYF,TGTGCCAGCGGACAGGGAAGCTCTGGAAACACCATATATTTT
TRBV7-8,TRBJ1-5,TRBD1,NA,CASSSGGQSPQHF,TGTGCCAGCAGCTCAGGGGGACAGTCGCCCCAGCATTTT
TRBV27,TRBJ2-1,TRBD2,once,CASSRGLAGGGQFF,TGTGCCAGCAGCCGGGGACTAGCGGGAGGGGGGCAGTTCTTC
TRBV30,TRBJ1-1,NA,NA,CAWTGVNTEAFF,TGTGCCTGGACAGGGGTCAACACTGAAGCTTTCTTT